These T cell receptor beta chains were read from a single sample in a study of T cell clonotyping in hematopoietic cell transplantation. Some clones are missing from TCRdb's copy, which holds only in-frame ones; the method was immunoSEQ multiplex PCR. This table has roughly 30,000 clones, about 74% appearing once. The input for sequencing was peripheral blood mononuclear cells, taken before stem cell transplant. These receptors all stem from a woman aged 25 to 45 with chronic myeloid leukemia. Some clones in this sample may be carry-over from other donors' samples. The CDR3 runs from the conserved cysteine through the conserved F or W. The D gene is left open where the match is weak. Some rows have no size entry. The others give once, few or many, or a class for an expanded clone.

d_call j_call clone_size v_call cdr3_aa cdr3_nt
- TRBJ1-1 few TRBV21-1 CASSKAGGKGLYDTEAFF TGTGCCAGCAGCAAAGCCGGGGGTAAGGGTTTATATGACACTGAAGCTTTCTTT
- TRBJ2-1 - TRBV27 CASSLWFRPSSYNEQFF TGTGCCAGCAGTTTATGGTTCAGGCCCAGCTCCTACAATGAGCAGTTCTTC
TRBD1 TRBJ1-5 - TRBV5-4 CASSLAGQGQPQHF TGTGCCAGCAGCTTGGCCGGACAGGGGCAGCCCCAGCATTTT
- TRBJ1-2 - TRBV9 CASSVGAGGEGYTF TGTGCCAGCAGCGTAGGGGCTGGGGGTGAGGGCTACACCTTC
TRBD2 TRBJ2-5 - TRBV7-6 CASRRIGIGGSETQYF TGTGCCAGCAGGCGAATAGGGATCGGGGGGTCGGAGACCCAGTACTTC
TRBD1 TRBJ1-1 - TRBV5-1 CASSLQGANTEAFF TGCGCCAGCAGCTTACAGGGGGCGAACACTGAAGCTTTCTTT
- TRBJ2-3 - TRBV5-1 CASGIRQVTDTQYF TGCGCCAGCGGAATAAGGCAGGTCACAGATACGCAGTATTTT
- TRBJ2-6 - TRBV19 CASSIFGAVPGANVLTF TGTGCCAGTAGTATTTTTGGCGCGGTCCCTGGGGCCAACGTCCTGACTTTC
TRBD1 TRBJ2-7 - TRBV19 CASSSRDRGYEQYF TGTGCCAGTAGCTCCCGGGACAGGGGATACGAGCAGTACTTC
- TRBJ1-1 - TRBV7-9 CASSQRGVGKNTEAFF TGTGCCAGCAGCCAGCGGGGTGTAGGGAAGAACACTGAAGCTTTCTTT
- TRBJ1-5 - TRBV9 CASSVGQNSNQPQHF TGTGCCAGCAGCGTAGGACAGAATAGCAATCAGCCCCAGCATTTT
TRBD2 TRBJ2-3 - TRBV13 CASSLGRGGVRDTQYF TGTGCCAGCAGCTTAGGGCGCGGGGGGGTTCGGGATACGCAGTATTTT
- TRBJ1-2 - TRBV9 CASSGGTFYGYTF TGTGCCAGCAGCGGCGGGACTTTCTATGGCTACACCTTC
TRBD1 TRBJ1-2 - TRBV7-6 CASSLAGTGGYTF TGTGCCAGCAGCTTAGCCGGGACAGGGGGCTACACCTTC
- TRBJ1-2 - TRBV30 CAWKQGPSGYTF TGTGCCTGGAAACAGGGCCCGAGTGGCTACACCTTC
- TRBJ1-3 - TRBV7-8 CASRGSGRMNTIYF TGTGCCAGCAGAGGTTCGGGGCGGATGAACACCATATATTTT
TRBD1 TRBJ2-7 - TRBV29-1 CSVMTGASYEQYF TGCAGCGTCATGACAGGGGCGTCCTACGAGCAGTACTTC
TRBD1 TRBJ1-6 - TRBV5-1 CASSLEGQGNLRNSPLHF TGCGCCAGCAGCTTGGAAGGACAGGGTAATTTGAGGAATTCACCCCTCCACTTT
TRBD1 TRBJ2-1 few TRBV25-1 CASSPWDRSNEQFF TGTGCCAGCAGTCCCTGGGACAGGTCCAATGAGCAGTTCTTC
TRBD2 TRBJ2-1 - TRBV27 CASGAGGRYNEQFF TGTGCCAGCGGAGCGGGGGGACGTTACAATGAGCAGTTCTTC
- TRBJ2-7 - TRBV6-1 CAAGPYEQYF TGTGCCGCAGGGCCATACGAGCAGTACTTC
- TRBJ2-5 - TRBV4-1 CASSQDRGFETQYF TGCGCCAGCAGCCAAGATAGGGGCTTTGAGACCCAGTACTTC
- TRBJ1-4 - TRBV29-1 CSVEDSGQVGEKLFF TGCAGCGTTGAAGATTCGGGGCAGGTGGGGGAAAAACTGTTTTTT
- TRBJ1-5 - TRBV7-9 CASSWGNQPQHF TGTGCCAGCAGCTGGGGCAATCAGCCCCAGCATTTT
- TRBJ2-5 once TRBV5-1 CASSLGFGAAPQETQYF TGCGCCAGCAGCTTGGGTTTTGGGGCCGCACCCCAAGAGACCCAGTACTTC
- TRBJ2-7 - TRBV6-6 CASSLSPGVYEQYF TGTGCCAGCAGCTTGTCCCCGGGTGTCTACGAGCAGTACTTC
- TRBJ1-4 once TRBV30 CAWSSGTNEKLFF TGTGCCTGGAGTTCAGGCACTAATGAAAAACTGTTTTTT
- TRBJ2-3 few TRBV2 CASSLDGTTDTQYF TGTGCCAGCAGTCTTGACGGGACCACAGATACGCAGTATTTT
TRBD1 TRBJ1-1 - TRBV28 CASSLGQGTTEAFF TGTGCCAGCAGTCTCGGACAGGGAACCACTGAAGCTTTCTTT
TRBD1 TRBJ2-7 - TRBV15 CATSRGQGAREQYF TGTGCCACCAGCAGGGGACAGGGGGCGCGAGAGCAGTACTTC
- TRBJ2-1 - TRBV7-2 CASSPKAGAYEQFF TGTGCCAGCAGCCCAAAGGCAGGGGCATATGAGCAGTTCTTC
TRBD1 TRBJ2-3 - TRBV10-3 CAISEPLTGGSDTQYF TGTGCCATCAGTGAACCTTTGACAGGGGGGTCGGATACGCAGTATTTT
- TRBJ1-1 few TRBV29-1 CSVVLGTDTEAFF TGCAGCGTTGTCTTGGGTACCGACACTGAAGCTTTCTTT
TRBD1 TRBJ1-1 - TRBV30 CAWVRPGTANTEAFF TGTGCCTGGGTAAGACCCGGGACAGCTAACACTGAAGCTTTCTTT
TRBD1 TRBJ1-4 - TRBV5-8 CASSRTGGEEKLFF TGTGCCAGCAGCCGGACAGGGGGCGAAGAAAAACTGTTTTTT
TRBD1 TRBJ2-7 - TRBV6-6 CASMDTGTGKLQYF TGTGCCAGCATGGACACCGGGACAGGGAAGTTGCAGTACTTC
- TRBJ1-4 few TRBV10-3 CAIRDHDNEKLFF TGTGCCATCCGGGATCACGATAATGAAAAACTGTTTTTT
- TRBJ2-6 few TRBV4-1 CASSQGFGANVLTF TGCGCCAGCAGCCAGGGTTTTGGGGCCAACGTCCTGACTTTC
- TRBJ2-5 - TRBV5-1 CASSFRETQYF TGCGCCAGCAGCTTCCGGGAGACCCAGTACTTC
- TRBJ2-7 once TRBV6-5 CASGDGTLYEQYF TGTGCCAGCGGGGATGGGACACTATACGAGCAGTACTTC
- TRBJ1-1 - TRBV6-6 CASKQGSDTEAFF TGTGCCAGCAAGCAGGGCTCGGACACTGAAGCTTTCTTT
- TRBJ1-4 - TRBV6-1 CASWALDEKLFF TGTGCCAGCTGGGCCCTGGACGAAAAACTGTTTTTT
- TRBJ1-2 - TRBV19 CASSPSPPLDRIYGYTF TGTGCCAGTAGTCCAAGCCCTCCCCTTGACAGGATCTATGGCTACACCTTC
- TRBJ1-1 - TRBV7-3 CASSSGPLGTEAFF TGTGCCAGCAGCTCCGGGCCCCTCGGCACTGAAGCTTTCTTT
- TRBJ1-1 - TRBV6-5 CASSYGGEGTEAFF TGTGCCAGCAGTTACGGCGGGGAGGGCACTGAAGCTTTCTTT
- TRBJ1-5 few TRBV6-5 CASSYQDGRQPQHF TGTGCCAGCAGTTACCAAGATGGCCGACAGCCCCAGCATTTT
TRBD1 TRBJ2-2 - TRBV15 CATSRGVGTGTGELFF TGTGCCACCAGCAGAGGTGTCGGGACAGGGACCGGGGAGCTGTTTTTT
- TRBJ1-2 - TRBV6-5 CAIRLGPHFGGYTF TGTGCCATCAGGCTGGGCCCCCATTTTGGAGGCTACACCTTC